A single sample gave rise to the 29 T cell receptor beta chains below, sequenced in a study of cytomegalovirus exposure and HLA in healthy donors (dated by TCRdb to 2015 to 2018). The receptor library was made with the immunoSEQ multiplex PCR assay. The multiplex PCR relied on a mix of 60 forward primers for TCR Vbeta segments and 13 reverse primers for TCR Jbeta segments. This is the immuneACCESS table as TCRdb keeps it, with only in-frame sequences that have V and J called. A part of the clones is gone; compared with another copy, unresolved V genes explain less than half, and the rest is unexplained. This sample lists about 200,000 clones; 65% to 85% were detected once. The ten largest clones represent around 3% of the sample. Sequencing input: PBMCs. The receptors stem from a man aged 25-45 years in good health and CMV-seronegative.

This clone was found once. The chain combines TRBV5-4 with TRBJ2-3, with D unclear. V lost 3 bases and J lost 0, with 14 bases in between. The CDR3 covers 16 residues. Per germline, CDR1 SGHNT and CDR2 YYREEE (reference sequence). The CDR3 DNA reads TGTGCCAGCAGCTCCCGCTCCTACCCTAGCACAGATACGCAGTATTTT. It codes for CASSSRSYPSTDTQYF.

Here the CDR3 DNA reads TGTGCCAGCAGCGGGGAGGCGGAGACCCAGTACTTC. Its protein is CASSGEAETQYF. The V call is TRBV5-6, the J call TRBJ2-5; D might be TRBD2 (6 bases). The CDR3 spans 12 residues. V was trimmed by 4 bases and J by 5 bases, leaving 9 bases between them. Germline V CDR1 and CDR2: SGHDT, YYEEEE.

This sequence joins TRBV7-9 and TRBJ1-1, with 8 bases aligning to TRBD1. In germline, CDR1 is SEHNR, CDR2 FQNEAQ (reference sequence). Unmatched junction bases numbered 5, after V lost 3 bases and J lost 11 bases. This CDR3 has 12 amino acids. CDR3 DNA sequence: TGTGCCAGCAGCTTGGACAGGGTTAAGGCTTTCTTT. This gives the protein CASSLDRVKAFF.

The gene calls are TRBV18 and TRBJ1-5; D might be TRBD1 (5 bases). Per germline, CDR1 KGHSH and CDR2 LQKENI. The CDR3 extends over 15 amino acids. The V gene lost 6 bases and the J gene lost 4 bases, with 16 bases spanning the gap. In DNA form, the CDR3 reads TGTGCCAGCTCCACCAGTGACAGTTCGAATCAGCCCCAGCATTTT. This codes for CASSTSDSSNQPQHF.

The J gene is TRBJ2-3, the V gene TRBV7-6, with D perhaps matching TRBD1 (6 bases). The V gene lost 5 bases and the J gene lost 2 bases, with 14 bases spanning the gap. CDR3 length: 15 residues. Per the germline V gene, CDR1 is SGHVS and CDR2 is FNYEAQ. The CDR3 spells CASSPTGHITDTQYF. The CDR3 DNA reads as TGTGCCAGCAGCCCCACGGGACACATCACAGATACGCAGTATTTT.

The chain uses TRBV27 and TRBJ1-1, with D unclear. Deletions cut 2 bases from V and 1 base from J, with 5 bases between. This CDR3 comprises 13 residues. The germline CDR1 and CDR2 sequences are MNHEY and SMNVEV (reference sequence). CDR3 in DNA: TGTGCCAGCAGTTTAGAGGGGAACACTGAAGCTTTCTTT. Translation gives CASSLEGNTEAFF.

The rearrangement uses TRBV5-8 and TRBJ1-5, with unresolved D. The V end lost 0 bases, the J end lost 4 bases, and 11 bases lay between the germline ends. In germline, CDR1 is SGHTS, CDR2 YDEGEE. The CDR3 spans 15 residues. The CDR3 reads CASSLGGRLNQPQHF. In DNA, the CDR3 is TGTGCCAGCAGCTTGGGCGGGCGCCTTAATCAGCCCCAGCATTTT.

In DNA form, the CDR3 reads TGCGCCAGCAGCCCTGACAGGACTCAGTCGGGTGGCTACACCTTC. Translated: CASSPDRTQSGGYTF. The V call is TRBV5-1, the J call TRBJ1-2, with D perhaps TRBD1 (6 bases). The germline V gene has CDR1 SGHRS and CDR2 YFSETQ. Deletions cut 4 bases from V and 7 bases from J, with 20 bases between. The CDR3 consists of 15 residues.

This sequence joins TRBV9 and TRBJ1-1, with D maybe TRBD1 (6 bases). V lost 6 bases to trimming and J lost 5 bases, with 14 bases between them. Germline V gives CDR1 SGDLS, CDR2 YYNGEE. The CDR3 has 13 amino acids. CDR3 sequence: CASTRFQGTEAFF. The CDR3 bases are TGTGCCAGCACCCGTTTTCAGGGGACTGAAGCTTTCTTT.

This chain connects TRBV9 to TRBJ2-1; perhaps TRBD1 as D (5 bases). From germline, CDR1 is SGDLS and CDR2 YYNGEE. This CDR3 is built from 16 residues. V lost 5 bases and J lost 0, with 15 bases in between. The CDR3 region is CASSYHTGNSYNEQFF. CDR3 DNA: TGTGCCAGCAGTTATCATACAGGAAACTCCTACAATGAGCAGTTCTTC.

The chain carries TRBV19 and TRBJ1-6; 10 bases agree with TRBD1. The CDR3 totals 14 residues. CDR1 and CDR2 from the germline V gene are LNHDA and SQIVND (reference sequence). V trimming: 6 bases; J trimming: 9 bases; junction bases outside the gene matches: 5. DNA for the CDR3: TGTGCCAGTAGCCCCGGGACAGGGGTTTCACCCCTCCACTTT. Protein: CASSPGTGVSPLHF.

CDR3 protein: CASSLRAGGGYKQYF. The DNA of the CDR3 is TGTGCCAGCAGTCTGCGAGCGGGGGGCGGGTACAAGCAGTACTTC. V is TRBV27 and J is TRBJ2-7; 9 bases align to TRBD2. The J segment lost 8 bases and the V segment lost 5 bases, leaving 13 bases of the junction unmatched. Germline V gene lookup returns CDR1 MNHEY and CDR2 SMNVEV (reference sequence). The CDR3 is 15 residues long.

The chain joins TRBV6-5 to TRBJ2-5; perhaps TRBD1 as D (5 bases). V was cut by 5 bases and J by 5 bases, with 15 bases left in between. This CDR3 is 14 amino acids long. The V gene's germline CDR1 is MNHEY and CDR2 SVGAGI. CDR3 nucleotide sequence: TGTGCCAGCAGTCTGCGCAGGGATCGGGAGACCCAGTACTTC. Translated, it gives CASSLRRDRETQYF.

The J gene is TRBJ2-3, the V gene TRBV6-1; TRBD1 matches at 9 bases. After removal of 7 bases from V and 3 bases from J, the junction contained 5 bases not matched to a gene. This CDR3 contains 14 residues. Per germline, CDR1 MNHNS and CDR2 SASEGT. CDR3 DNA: TGTGCCAGCAAGGGACAGGGTTGGACAGATACGCAGTATTTT. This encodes CASKGQGWTDTQYF.

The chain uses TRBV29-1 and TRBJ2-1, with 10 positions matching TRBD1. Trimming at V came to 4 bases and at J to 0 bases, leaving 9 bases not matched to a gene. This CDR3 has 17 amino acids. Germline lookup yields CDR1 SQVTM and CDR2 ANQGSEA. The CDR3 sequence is CSVGPGTGASSYNEQFF. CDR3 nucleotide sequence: TGCAGCGTTGGTCCCGGGACAGGGGCCTCCTCCTACAATGAGCAGTTCTTC.

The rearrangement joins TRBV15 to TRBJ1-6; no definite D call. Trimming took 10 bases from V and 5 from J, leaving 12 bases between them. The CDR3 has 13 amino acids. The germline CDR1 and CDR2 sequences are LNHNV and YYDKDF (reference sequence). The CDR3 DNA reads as TGTGCCATCTCCAGAAAAAATAATTCACCCCTCCACTTT. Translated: CAISRKNNSPLHF.

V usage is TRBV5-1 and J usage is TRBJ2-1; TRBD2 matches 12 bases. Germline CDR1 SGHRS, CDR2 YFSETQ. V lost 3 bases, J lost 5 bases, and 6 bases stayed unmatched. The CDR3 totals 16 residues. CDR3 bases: TGCGCCAGCAGCTCCTCTAGCGGGGGGGCCCACAATGAGCAGTTCTTC. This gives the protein CASSSSSGGAHNEQFF. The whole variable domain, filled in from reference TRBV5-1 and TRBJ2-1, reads KAGVTQTPRYLIKTRGQQVTLSCSPISGHRSVSWYQQTPGQGLQFLFEYFSETQRNKGNFPGRFSGRQFSNSRSEMNVSTLELGDSALYLCASSSSSGGAHNEQFFGPGTRLTVL.

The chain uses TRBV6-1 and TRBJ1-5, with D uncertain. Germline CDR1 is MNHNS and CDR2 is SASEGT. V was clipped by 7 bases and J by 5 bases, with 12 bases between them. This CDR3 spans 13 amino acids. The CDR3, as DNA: TGTGCCAGCAATATCCAAGGAGATCAGCCCCAGCATTTT. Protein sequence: CASNIQGDQPQHF.

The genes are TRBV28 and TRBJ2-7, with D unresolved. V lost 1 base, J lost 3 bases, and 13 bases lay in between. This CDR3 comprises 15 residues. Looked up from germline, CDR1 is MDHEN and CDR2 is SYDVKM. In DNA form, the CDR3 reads TGTGCCAGCAGTTTATATGCCCGGTCGGGCTACGAGCAGTACTTC. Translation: CASSLYARSGYEQYF.

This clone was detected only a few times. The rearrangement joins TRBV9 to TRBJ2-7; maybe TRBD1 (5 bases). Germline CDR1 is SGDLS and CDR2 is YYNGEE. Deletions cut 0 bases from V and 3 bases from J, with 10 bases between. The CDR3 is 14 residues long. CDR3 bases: TGTGCCAGCAGCGTAGGGCAGGGATTCTACGAGCAGTACTTC. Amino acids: CASSVGQGFYEQYF.

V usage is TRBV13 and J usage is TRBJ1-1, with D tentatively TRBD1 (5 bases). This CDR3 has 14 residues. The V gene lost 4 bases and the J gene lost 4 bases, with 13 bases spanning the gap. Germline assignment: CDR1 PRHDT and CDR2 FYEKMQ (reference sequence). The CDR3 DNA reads TGTGCCAGCAGCTATAAATCGGGGGGCACTGAAGCTTTCTTT. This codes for CASSYKSGGTEAFF. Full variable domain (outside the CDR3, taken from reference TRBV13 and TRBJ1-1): AAGVIQSPRHLIKEKRETATLKCYPIPRHDTVYWYQQGPGQDPQFLISFYEKMQSDKGSIPDRFSAQQFSDYHSELNMSSLELGDSALYFCASSYKSGGTEAFFGQGTRLTVV.

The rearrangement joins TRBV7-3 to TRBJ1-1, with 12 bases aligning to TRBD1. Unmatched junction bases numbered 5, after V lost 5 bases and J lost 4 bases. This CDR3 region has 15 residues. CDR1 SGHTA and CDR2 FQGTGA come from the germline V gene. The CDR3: CASSPRDRGPTEAFF. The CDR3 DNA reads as TGTGCCAGCAGCCCCCGGGACAGGGGGCCCACTGAAGCTTTCTTT.

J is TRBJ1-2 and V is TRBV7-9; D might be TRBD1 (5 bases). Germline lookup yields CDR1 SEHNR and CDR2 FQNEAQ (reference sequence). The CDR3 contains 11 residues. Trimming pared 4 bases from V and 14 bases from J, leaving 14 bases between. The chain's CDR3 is CASSWDSRDTF. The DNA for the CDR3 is TGTGCCAGCAGCTGGGACTCTAGGGATACCTTC.

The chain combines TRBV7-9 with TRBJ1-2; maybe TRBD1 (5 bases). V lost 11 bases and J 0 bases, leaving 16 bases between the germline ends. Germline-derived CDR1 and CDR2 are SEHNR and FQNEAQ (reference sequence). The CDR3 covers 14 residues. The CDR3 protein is CAGNRQTANYGYTF. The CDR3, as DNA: TGTGCCGGGAACCGACAGACAGCTAACTATGGCTACACCTTC.

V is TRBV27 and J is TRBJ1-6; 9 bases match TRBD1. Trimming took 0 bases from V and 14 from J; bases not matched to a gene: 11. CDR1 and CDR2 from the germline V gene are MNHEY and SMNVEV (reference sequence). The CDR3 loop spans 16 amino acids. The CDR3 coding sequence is TGTGCCAGCAGTTTATCGGCCGGGACAGGGTCTGTGTCCCTCCACTTT. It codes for CASSLSAGTGSVSLHF.

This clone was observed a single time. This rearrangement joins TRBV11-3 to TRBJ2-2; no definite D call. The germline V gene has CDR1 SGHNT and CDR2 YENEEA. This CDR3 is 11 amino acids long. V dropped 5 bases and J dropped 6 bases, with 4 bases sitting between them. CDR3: CASSTAGELFF. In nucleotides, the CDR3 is TGTGCCAGCAGCACGGCCGGGGAGCTGTTTTTT. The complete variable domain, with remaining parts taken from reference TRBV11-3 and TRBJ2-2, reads EAGVVQSPRYKIIEKKQPVAFWCNPISGHNTLYWYLQNLGQGPELLIRYENEEAVDDSQLPKDRFSAERLKGVDSTLKIQPAELGDSAVYLCASSTAGELFFGEGSRLTVL.

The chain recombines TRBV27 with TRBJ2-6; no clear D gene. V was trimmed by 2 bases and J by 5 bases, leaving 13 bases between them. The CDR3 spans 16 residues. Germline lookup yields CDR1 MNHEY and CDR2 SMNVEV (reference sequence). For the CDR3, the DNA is TGTGCCAGCAGTTTAGAGTTCCCTCTTTGGGCCAACGTCCTGACTTTC. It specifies CASSLEFPLWANVLTF.

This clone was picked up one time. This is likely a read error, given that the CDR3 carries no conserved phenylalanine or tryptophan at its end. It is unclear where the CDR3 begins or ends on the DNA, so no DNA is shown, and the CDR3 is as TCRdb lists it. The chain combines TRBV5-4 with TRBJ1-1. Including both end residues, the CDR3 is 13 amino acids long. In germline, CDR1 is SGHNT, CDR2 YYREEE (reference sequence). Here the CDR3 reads CASSWAGGAELLV.

The CDR3 DNA reads as TGTGCCACCAGCAGAGACAAGACTGGCTATGGCTACACCTTC. The encoded protein is CATSRDKTGYGYTF. The chain joins TRBV15 to TRBJ1-2; D uncertain. Trimming cost V 0 bases and J 4 bases, with 9 bases left between them. Germline values: CDR1 LNHNV, CDR2 YYDKDF (reference sequence). This CDR3 is 14 amino acids long.